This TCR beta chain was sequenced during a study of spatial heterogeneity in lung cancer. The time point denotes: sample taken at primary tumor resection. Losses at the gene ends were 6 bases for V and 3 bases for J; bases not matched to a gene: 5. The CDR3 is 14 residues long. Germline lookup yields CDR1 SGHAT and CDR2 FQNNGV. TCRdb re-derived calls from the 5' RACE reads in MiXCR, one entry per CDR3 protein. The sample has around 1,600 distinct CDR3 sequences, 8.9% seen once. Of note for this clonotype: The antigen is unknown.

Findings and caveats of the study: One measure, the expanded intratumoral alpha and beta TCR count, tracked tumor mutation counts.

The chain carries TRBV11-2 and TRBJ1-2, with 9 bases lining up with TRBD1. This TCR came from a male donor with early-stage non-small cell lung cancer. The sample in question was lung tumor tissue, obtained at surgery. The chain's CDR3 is CASRGTGRDYGYTF. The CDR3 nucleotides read TGTGCCAGCAGAGGGACAGGGAGGGACTATGGCTACACCTTC.